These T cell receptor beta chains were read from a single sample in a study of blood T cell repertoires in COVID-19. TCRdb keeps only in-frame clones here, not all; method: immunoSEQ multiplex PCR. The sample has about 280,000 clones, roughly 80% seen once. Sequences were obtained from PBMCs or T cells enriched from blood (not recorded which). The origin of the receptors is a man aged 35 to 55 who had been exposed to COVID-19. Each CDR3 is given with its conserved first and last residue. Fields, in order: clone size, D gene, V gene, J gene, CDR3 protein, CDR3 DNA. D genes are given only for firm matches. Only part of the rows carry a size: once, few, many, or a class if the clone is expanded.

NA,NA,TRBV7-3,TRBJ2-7,CASSLTGTSGYEQYF,TGTGCCAGCAGCTTAACCGGGACAAGTGGGTACGAGCAGTACTTC
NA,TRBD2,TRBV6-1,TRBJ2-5,CASSERQELAGVTQYF,TGTGCCAGCAGTGAAAGACAGGAACTAGCGGGAGTGACCCAGTACTTC
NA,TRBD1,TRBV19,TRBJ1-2,CASSPGGANYGYTF,TGTGCCAGTAGCCCAGGGGGAGCTAACTATGGCTACACCTTC
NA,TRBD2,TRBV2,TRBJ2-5,CASTSGREETQYF,TGTGCCAGCACTAGCGGGAGGGAAGAGACCCAGTACTTC
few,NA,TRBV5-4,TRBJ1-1,CASSPGQFNTEAFF,TGTGCCAGCAGCCCAGGACAGTTCAACACTGAAGCTTTCTTT
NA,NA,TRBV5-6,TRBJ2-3,CASSSQGITDTQYF,TGTGCCAGCAGCTCACAGGGTATCACAGATACGCAGTATTTT
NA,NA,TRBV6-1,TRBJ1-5,CASSEVGGFNQPQHF,TGTGCCAGCAGTGAAGTGGGAGGGTTCAATCAGCCCCAGCATTTT
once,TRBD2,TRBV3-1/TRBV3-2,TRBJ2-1,CASSQGTSPSYNEQFF,TGTGCCAGCAGCCAAGGGACTAGTCCTTCCTACAATGAGCAGTTCTTC
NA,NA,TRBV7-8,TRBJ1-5,CASSLLNQPQHF,TGTGCCAGCAGCTTACTCAATCAGCCCCAGCATTTT
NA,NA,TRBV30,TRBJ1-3,CAWSVQGNTIYF,TGTGCCTGGAGTGTACAGGGAAACACCATATATTTT
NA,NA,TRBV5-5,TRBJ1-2,CASSLYQDTNYGYTF,TGTGCCAGCAGCTTGTATCAGGACACCAACTATGGCTACACCTTC
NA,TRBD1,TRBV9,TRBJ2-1,CASSVAPRTGGLNEQFF,TGTGCCAGCAGCGTAGCTCCCAGGACAGGGGGCTTAAATGAGCAGTTCTTC
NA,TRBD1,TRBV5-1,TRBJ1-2,CASSTDRGGYTF,TGCGCCAGCAGCACGGACAGGGGTGGCTACACCTTC
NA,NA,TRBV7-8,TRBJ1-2,CASSLDGRSDGYTF,TGTGCCAGCAGCTTAGATGGGCGATCGGATGGCTACACCTTC
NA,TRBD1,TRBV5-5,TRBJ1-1,CASSSYGQGNTEAFF,TGTGCCAGCAGCTCATACGGACAGGGGAACACTGAAGCTTTCTTT
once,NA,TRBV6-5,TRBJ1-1,CASTSAGFTEAFF,TGTGCCAGCACCTCGGCAGGGTTCACTGAAGCTTTCTTT
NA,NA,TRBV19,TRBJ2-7,CASSYSPSSYEQYF,TGTGCCAGTAGTTATTCCCCTAGCTCCTACGAGCAGTACTTC
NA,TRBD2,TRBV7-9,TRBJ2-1,CASSLVLAGANEQFF,TGTGCCAGCAGCTTAGTCCTAGCGGGAGCCAATGAGCAGTTCTTC
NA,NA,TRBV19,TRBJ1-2,CATLGGYGYTF,TGTGCCACTCTGGGGGGTTACGGCTACACCTTC
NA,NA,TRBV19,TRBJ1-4,CASSTPRATEKLFF,TGTGCCAGTAGTACCCCTAGAGCGACCGAAAAACTGTTTTTT
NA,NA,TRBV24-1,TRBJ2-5,CATAIRENQETQYF,TGTGCCACCGCAATAAGGGAGAACCAAGAGACCCAGTACTTC
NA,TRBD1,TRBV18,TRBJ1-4,CASSRTGYEKLFF,TGTGCCAGCTCAAGGACAGGGTATGAAAAACTGTTTTTT
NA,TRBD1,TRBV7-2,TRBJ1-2,CASSFTGQAAYGYTF,TGTGCCAGCAGCTTCACGGGACAGGCGGCTTATGGCTACACCTTC
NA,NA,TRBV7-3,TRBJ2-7,CASSPSRGYEQYF,TGTGCCAGCAGCCCGAGCAGGGGTTACGAGCAGTACTTC
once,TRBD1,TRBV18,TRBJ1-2,CASSPGQGFYNYGYTF,TGTGCCAGCTCACCGGGACAGGGTTTTTACAACTATGGCTACACCTTC
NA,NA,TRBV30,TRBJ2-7,CAWSPSYEQYF,TGTGCCTGGAGTCCCTCTTACGAGCAGTACTTC
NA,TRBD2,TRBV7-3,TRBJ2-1,CASSLVLAGDNEQFF,TGTGCCAGCAGCTTAGTACTAGCGGGAGACAATGAGCAGTTCTTC
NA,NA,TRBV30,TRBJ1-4,CAWRTWRHEKLFF,TGTGCCTGGAGAACCTGGAGGCATGAAAAACTGTTTTTT
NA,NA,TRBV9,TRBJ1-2,CASSVGGDYGYTF,TGTGCCAGCAGCGTAGGGGGGGACTATGGCTACACCTTC
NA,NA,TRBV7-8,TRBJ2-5,CAPGWSGSRETQYF,TGTGCTCCGGGGTGGAGCGGAAGTCGAGAGACCCAGTACTTC
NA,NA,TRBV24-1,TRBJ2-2,CATSDSQPKNTGELFF,TGTGCCACCAGTGATTCCCAACCTAAGAACACCGGGGAGCTGTTTTTT
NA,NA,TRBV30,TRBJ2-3,CACAPGRSTDTQYF,TGTGCCTGCGCCCCAGGGCGGAGCACAGATACGCAGTATTTT
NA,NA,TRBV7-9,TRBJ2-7,CASSLAPSEEQYF,TGTGCCAGCAGCCTTGCGCCTAGCGAAGAGCAGTACTTC
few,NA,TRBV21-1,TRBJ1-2,CASSKVNRGAGCLGYTF,TGTGCCAGCAGCAAAGTCAATCGGGGGGCAGGGTGCTTGGGCTACACCTTC
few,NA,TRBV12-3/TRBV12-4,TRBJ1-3,CASTPGNTIYF,TGTGCCAGCACTCCTGGAAACACCATATATTTT
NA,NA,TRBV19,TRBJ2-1,CASSIATRWNEQFF,TGTGCCAGTAGTATTGCTACCCGCTGGAATGAGCAGTTCTTC
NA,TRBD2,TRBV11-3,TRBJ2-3,CASSVPLGLAGAADTQYF,TGTGCCAGCAGCGTCCCACTGGGGCTAGCGGGAGCTGCAGATACGCAGTATTTT